Listed below are T cell receptor beta chains from one sample, sequenced in a study of Ad26.COV2.S vaccination and SARS-CoV-2 variants. The method was immunoSEQ multiplex PCR; TCRdb's version includes in-frame clones alone and lacks a portion of them. The table includes some 390,000 clones, approximately 89% detected once. Sequences were derived from peripheral blood, sampled in a trial of Ad26.COV2.S vaccine versus placebo. The source of these receptors is a person between 18 and 60 years old who received the Ad26.COV2.S COVID-19 vaccine or a placebo. Both conserved end residues are part of each CDR3. D genes are given only for firm matches. For some rows the clone size is stated as once, few or many, or as a class when expanded; others skip it.

d_call	v_call	j_call	clone_size	cdr3_length	cdr3_aa	cdr3_nt
-	TRBV30	TRBJ1-3	-	13	CACNPSSGNTIYF	TGTGCCTGCAACCCCAGCTCTGGAAACACCATATATTTT
-	TRBV10-3	TRBJ2-7	-	11	CAISGSGEQYF	TGTGCCATCAGTGGCAGTGGGGAGCAGTACTTC
TRBD2	TRBV28	TRBJ2-5	-	15	CASSPRVAGGETQYF	TGTGCCAGCAGTCCCCGGGTAGCGGGAGGAGAGACCCAGTACTTC
-	TRBV10-3	TRBJ2-5	-	12	CAISATGETQYF	TGTGCCATCAGTGCAACCGGGGAGACCCAGTACTTC
-	TRBV18	TRBJ2-7	-	13	CASSPVSSHEQYF	TGTGCCAGCTCACCAGTAAGTTCCCACGAGCAGTACTTC
-	TRBV6-5	TRBJ2-2	-	13	CASRNMRTGELFF	TGTGCCAGCAGAAATATGAGGACCGGGGAGCTGTTTTTT
-	TRBV3-1/TRBV3-2	TRBJ2-7	-	14	CASSQAPSSYEQYF	TGTGCCAGCAGCCAAGCGCCCAGCTCCTACGAGCAGTACTTC
-	TRBV12-5	TRBJ1-1	-	13	CATPTDRNTEAFF	TGTGCTACCCCCACGGACAGGAACACTGAAGCTTTCTTT
TRBD1	TRBV27	TRBJ2-3	-	20	CASSPTSNIHRGLSTDTQYF	TGTGCCAGCAGTCCAACCTCCAACATTCACAGGGGCTTAAGCACAGATACGCAGTATTTT
TRBD2	TRBV15	TRBJ2-3	-	18	CATSRDSPFREVPDTQYF	TGTGCCACCAGCAGAGATAGCCCCTTCCGGGAGGTCCCAGATACGCAGTATTTT
-	TRBV9	TRBJ2-7	-	15	CASSVAPTTTYEQYF	TGTGCCAGCAGCGTTGCCCCGACCACCACCTACGAGCAGTACTTC
-	TRBV11-3	TRBJ1-1	-	13	CASSYGQSTEAFF	TGTGCCAGCAGCTACGGACAGAGCACTGAAGCTTTCTTT
TRBD2	TRBV30	TRBJ2-3	-	14	CAWSVQAGGDTQYF	TGTGCCTGGAGTGTACAAGCGGGAGGAGATACGCAGTATTTT
TRBD2	TRBV5-4	TRBJ2-1	-	16	CASSLPSGTNNNEQFF	TGTGCCAGCAGCTTGCCTTCAGGGACTAACAACAATGAGCAGTTCTTC
-	TRBV27	TRBJ2-7	-	13	CASSLMARDEQYF	TGTGCCAGCAGTTTAATGGCACGGGACGAGCAGTACTTC
TRBD1	TRBV7-9	TRBJ1-4	-	12	CASSHGQGKLFF	TGTGCCAGCAGCCATGGACAGGGTAAACTGTTTTTT
-	TRBV7-9	TRBJ1-1	-	12	CASSPADGEAFF	TGTGCCAGCAGCCCGGCGGACGGTGAAGCTTTCTTT
-	TRBV18	TRBJ2-1	-	15	CASSPPAGRGNEQFF	TGTGCCAGCTCACCACCGGCAGGTAGGGGCAATGAGCAGTTCTTC
TRBD2	TRBV4-2	TRBJ2-7	-	15	CASSQDSGLADEQYF	TGTGCCAGCAGCCAAGATTCCGGACTAGCGGACGAGCAGTACTTC
TRBD2	TRBV2	TRBJ2-2	-	15	CASSVGREVTGELFF	TGTGCCAGCAGTGTTGGGCGGGAGGTCACCGGGGAGCTGTTTTTT
-	TRBV7-8	TRBJ2-3	-	12	CASSTRPDTQYF	TGTGCCAGCAGCACCCGCCCCGATACGCAGTATTTT
-	TRBV18	TRBJ2-7	-	13	CASSPRRGYEQYF	TGTGCCAGCTCACCTCGAAGGGGCTACGAGCAGTACTTC
TRBD2	TRBV3-1/TRBV3-2	TRBJ2-1	few	15	CASSHSGGGYNEQFF	TGTGCCAGCAGCCACTCTGGGGGGGGGTACAATGAGCAGTTCTTC
TRBD2	TRBV15	TRBJ2-1	-	17	CATSRALAGGPHSEQFF	TGTGCCACCAGCAGAGCTTTAGCGGGAGGACCCCACAGTGAGCAGTTCTTC
-	TRBV11-3	TRBJ2-2	-	14	CASHGGRRTGELFF	TGTGCCAGCCATGGGGGGAGGCGGACCGGGGAGCTGTTTTTT
-	TRBV25-1	TRBJ1-3	-	15	CASSGRTVSGNTIYF	TGTGCCAGCAGTGGCCGGACAGTCTCTGGAAACACCATATATTTT
-	TRBV7-9	TRBJ1-2	-	15	CASSPGQNRVYGYTF	TGTGCCAGCAGCCCCGGACAGAATAGGGTCTATGGCTACACCTTC